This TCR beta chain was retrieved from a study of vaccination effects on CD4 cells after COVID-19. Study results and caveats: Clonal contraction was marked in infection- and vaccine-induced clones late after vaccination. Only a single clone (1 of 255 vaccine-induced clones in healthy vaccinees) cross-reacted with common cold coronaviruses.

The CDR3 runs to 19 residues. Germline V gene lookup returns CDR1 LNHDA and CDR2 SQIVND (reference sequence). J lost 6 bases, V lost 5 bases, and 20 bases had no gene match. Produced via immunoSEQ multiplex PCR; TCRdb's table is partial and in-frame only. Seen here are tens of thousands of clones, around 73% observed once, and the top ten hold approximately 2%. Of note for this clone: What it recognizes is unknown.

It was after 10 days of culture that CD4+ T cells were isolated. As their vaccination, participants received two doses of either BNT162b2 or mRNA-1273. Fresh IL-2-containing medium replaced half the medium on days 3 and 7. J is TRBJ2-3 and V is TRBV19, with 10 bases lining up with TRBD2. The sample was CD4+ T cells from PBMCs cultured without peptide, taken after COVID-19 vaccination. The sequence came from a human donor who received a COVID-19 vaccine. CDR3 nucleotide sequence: TGTGCCAGTAGTCGCAGAGAGGGGGCTAGCGGGGGCCTTTGGGATACGCAGTATTTT. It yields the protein CASSRREGASGGLWDTQYF. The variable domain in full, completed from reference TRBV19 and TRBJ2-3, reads DGGITQSPKYLFRKEGQNVTLSCEQNLNHDAMYWYRQDPGQGLRLIYYSQIVNDFQKGDIAEGYSVSREKKESFPLTVTSAQKNPTAFYLCASSRREGASGGLWDTQYFGPGTRLTVL.